This entry describes one T cell receptor beta chain. Its matching antigen is unknown. The data were produced by immunoSEQ multiplex PCR, yet TCRdb's version contains in-frame clones alone and is incomplete. The sample comprises about 130,000 clones, approximately 90% of which are singletons, and 1.3% to 1.5% rests with the top ten. This sample is part of a study of T cell responses to AZD1222 COVID-19 vaccine. At the level of the study: Combined were second doses at about 4 or about 12 weeks.

General study findings and limits: Only six individuals given AZD1222 were seropositive at baseline. The study reported that nearly half of spike-specific TCRs target unmutated variant regions. White British donors predominated, females outnumbered males, and clonal diversity was possibly underestimated.

Germline V gene lookup returns CDR1 SGHRS and CDR2 YFSETQ. Trimming took off 7 bases at V and 0 bases at J, with 14 bases between the two ends. The CDR3 is made up of 15 amino acids. The TCR originated in an adult in good health. This material consisted of peripheral blood, taken on day 0 of AZD1222 vaccination. The rearrangement links TRBV5-1 to TRBJ1-3; weak D call: TRBD1 (6 bases). CDR3 in DNA: TGCGCCAGCTCCCGGGACATCAACTCTGGAAACACCATATATTTT. Translation gives CASSRDINSGNTIYF.